The clone carrying this T cell receptor beta chain was counted a single time. Method: immunoSEQ multiplex PCR; TCRdb's copy keeps in-frame clones and lacks some. The repertoire holds tens of thousands of clones, with approximately 83% as singletons. Germline loops: CDR1 MNHEY, CDR2 SVGAGI. The CDR3 loop spans 15 amino acids. With 6 bases clipped from V and 2 bases from J, the junction kept 5 bases outside the gene matches. The data derive from a study of PD-L1 blockade in urothelial cancer. Study at large: Males with urothelial cancer arising in the bladder constituted about 85% of the roughly 30 patients. Median T cell yield per blood sample was more than 120,000 cells.

The time point: pretreatment peripheral blood. Each patient supplied 1 to 8 pretreatment and on-treatment samples. Here the sequenced sample was PBMCs, taken around atezolizumab (anti-PD-L1) treatment. This TCR derives from a man aged 55-75 years with urothelial cancer. V is TRBV6-5 and J is TRBJ2-7; 12 bases line up with TRBD1. In DNA form, the CDR3 reads TGTGCCAGCAGCGGGACAGGGGGCGGGACCTACGAGCAGTACTTC. The encoded protein is CASSGTGGGTYEQYF.